Here is one T cell receptor beta chain with its context. This CDR3 has 14 amino acids. Germline CDR1 and CDR2: SGHKS and YYEKEE (reference sequence). The ends lost 2 bases at V and 8 bases at J; junction bases unmatched: 9. Data came from immunoSEQ multiplex PCR; TCRdb stores just in-frame clones and leaves some out. The sample shows about 74,000 clones, about 83% of them seen only once. This sample was included in a study of blood T cell repertoires in COVID-19. Across the study: Spain, Italy and the United States supplied samples that represented acute and convalescent COVID-19. The analysed material was cDNA or gDNA that came from T cells, B-cell-depleted T cells, or PBMCs.

This TCR derives from a man in his 70s with acute or convalescent COVID-19. Sequencing was done on a sample of peripheral blood. The gene calls are TRBV5-5 and TRBJ1-2; 7 bases fit TRBD1. In DNA form, the CDR3 reads TGTGCCAGCAGCTTCCCGGGACAGACTTCCGGCTACACCTTC. Its protein is CASSFPGQTSGYTF.